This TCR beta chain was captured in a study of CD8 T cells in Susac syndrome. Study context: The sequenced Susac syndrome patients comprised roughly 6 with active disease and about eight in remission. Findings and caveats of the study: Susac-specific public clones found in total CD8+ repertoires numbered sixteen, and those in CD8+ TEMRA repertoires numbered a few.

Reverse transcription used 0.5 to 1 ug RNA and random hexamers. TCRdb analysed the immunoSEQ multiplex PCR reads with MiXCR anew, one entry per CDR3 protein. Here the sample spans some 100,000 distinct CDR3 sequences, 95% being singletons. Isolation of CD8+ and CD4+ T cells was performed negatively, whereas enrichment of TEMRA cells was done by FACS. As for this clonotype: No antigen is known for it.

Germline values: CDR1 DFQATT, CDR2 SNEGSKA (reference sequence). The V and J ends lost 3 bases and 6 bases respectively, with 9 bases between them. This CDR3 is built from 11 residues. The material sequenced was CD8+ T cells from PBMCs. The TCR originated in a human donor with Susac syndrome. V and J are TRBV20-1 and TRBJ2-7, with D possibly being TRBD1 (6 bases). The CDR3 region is CSASLGAEQYF. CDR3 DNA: TGCAGTGCTAGTCTGGGGGCCGAGCAGTACTTC.